The present T cell receptor beta chain was sequenced within a study of vaccination effects on CD4 cells after COVID-19 (dated by TCRdb to 2021 to 2024). With regard to the full study: Participants received two doses of either the BNT162b2 or the mRNA-1273 mRNA SARS-CoV-2 vaccine. A total of more than 8 COVID-19 convalescent patients and several SARS-CoV-2-naive healthy vaccine recipients were included in the full study. SARS-CoV-2 spike-specific CD4+ TCR repertoires from before and after mRNA vaccination were compared in COVID-19 convalescent patients and in infection-naive vaccine recipients. The Oncomine TCR Beta short-read assay on an Illumina iSeq 100 was used to sequence cultures from other donors in the study. General conclusions and limits of the study: Among healthy vaccine recipients, nearly all vaccine-induced clones were SARS-CoV-2 mono-reactive, and only 1 of 255 was cross-reactive with common cold coronaviruses. The study was limited by a small number of convalescent patients, and early post-infection timepoints were lacking. Clones induced by infection and clones induced by vaccination both contracted markedly at late timepoints after vaccination, which fits with T cell responses waning over time.

Of note for this clone: Its specific antigen is unknown. No base qualities exist here, and no much larger clone lies one base off it.

Library creation used the immunoSEQ multiplex PCR assay. TCR beta CDR3 sequencing was performed on DNA from the cultured, isolated CD4+ T cells. In the paper's pipeline: Non-productive TCR sequences were removed, reads were trimmed to the CDR3 region, and CDR3s of at least 7 amino acids were retained. Antigen-specific clonotypes were identified using the MANAFEST web app by comparison of expansion in peptide wells against reference cultures. To count as positive, a clone had to show expansion at FDR<0.05 compared with the reference and with all other wells, an odds ratio above 5, and a frequency above 0.1% in two replicate wells. Clonotypes significantly expanded in SARS-CoV-2 spike wells and in at least one common cold coronavirus spike condition were defined as cross-reactive. Using the stringdist R package, CDR3 similarity was measured by Levenshtein distance, and unrooted trees were constructed with ape in R 3.6.1. As stored in TCRdb, this immuneACCESS dataset retains in-frame rearrangements with V and J assigned. A fraction of the clones does not appear; measured against another copy, unresolved V genes explain less than half of the discrepancy, and the remainder lacks a known reason. For V, J and clone size, that table is used; D and trimming come from the DNA. The sample includes about 54,000 clones, with roughly 80% observed a single time. The ten largest clones take up roughly 2.3% of the sample.

CDR1 SGHRS and CDR2 YFSETQ were looked up in the germline V gene. Trimming leaves V shorter by 1 base and J shorter by 2 bases, with the junction holding 0 bases beyond the gene matches. Taken from cysteine to phenylalanine, the CDR3 has 15 residues. The entry retains the CDR3 DNA only, 45 bases that are in frame from base 1. The ViraFEST assay stimulated PBMC with viral peptide pools and then used TCR sequencing to identify antigen-specific CD4+ T cell clonotypes by expansion. After about 9 days of culture, CD4+ T cells were isolated with the EasySep CD4+ T cell isolation kit. The absence of prior SARS-CoV-2 infection in healthy vaccine recipients was confirmed by negative nucleocapsid antibodies before and after vaccination. Roughly 2 million PBMC per well were cultured in IMDM with about 5.4% human AB serum, 10 IU/ml IL-2 and gentamicin, plus 10 ug/ml peptides. Half of the culture medium was replaced with fresh IL-2-containing medium on days 3 and 7. Each peptide stimulation condition was cultured in triplicate wells unless otherwise noted. Using Ficoll-Paque Plus gradient centrifugation, PBMC were separated from whole blood and then either used fresh or cryopreserved at -140C. The overlapping peptide pools covered the spike proteins of SARS-CoV-2 as well as those of the common cold coronaviruses HCoV-NL63, HCoV-OC43 and HCoV-229E. The QIAamp micro DNA kit was used to extract genomic DNA from the cultured CD4+ T cells.

The chain links TRBV5-1 with TRBJ2-1, and TRBD2 matches 10 of the central bases. The receptor was derived from a human donor who received a COVID-19 vaccine. Source: CD4+ T cells from PBMCs cultured with HCoV-229E spike peptides, taken before COVID-19 vaccination. The cell subset or site label for this specimen denotes: HCoV-229E spike overlapping peptide pool stimulation. The encoded CDR3 is CASSLTSGAYNEQFF. The base sequence is TGCGCCAGCAGCTTGACTAGCGGGGCCTACAATGAGCAGTTCTTC.